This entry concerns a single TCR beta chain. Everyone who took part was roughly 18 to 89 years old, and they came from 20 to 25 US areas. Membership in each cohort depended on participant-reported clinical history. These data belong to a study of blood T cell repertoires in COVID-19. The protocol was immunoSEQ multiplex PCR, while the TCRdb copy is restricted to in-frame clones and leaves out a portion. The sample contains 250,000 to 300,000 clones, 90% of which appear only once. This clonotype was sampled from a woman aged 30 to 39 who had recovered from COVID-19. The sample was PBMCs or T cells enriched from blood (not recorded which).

The CDR3 protein is CASSKRLAGKAYNEQFF. The CDR3 DNA reads as TGTGCCAGCAGCAAGCGACTAGCGGGAAAAGCCTACAATGAGCAGTTCTTC. V is TRBV7-2 and J is TRBJ2-1, with 11 bases matching TRBD2. The V gene end was trimmed by 5 bases and the J gene end by 2 bases; junction bases not matched to a gene: 8. The CDR3 sequence is 17 residues long. The germline V gene encodes CDR1 SGHTA and CDR2 FQGNSA.